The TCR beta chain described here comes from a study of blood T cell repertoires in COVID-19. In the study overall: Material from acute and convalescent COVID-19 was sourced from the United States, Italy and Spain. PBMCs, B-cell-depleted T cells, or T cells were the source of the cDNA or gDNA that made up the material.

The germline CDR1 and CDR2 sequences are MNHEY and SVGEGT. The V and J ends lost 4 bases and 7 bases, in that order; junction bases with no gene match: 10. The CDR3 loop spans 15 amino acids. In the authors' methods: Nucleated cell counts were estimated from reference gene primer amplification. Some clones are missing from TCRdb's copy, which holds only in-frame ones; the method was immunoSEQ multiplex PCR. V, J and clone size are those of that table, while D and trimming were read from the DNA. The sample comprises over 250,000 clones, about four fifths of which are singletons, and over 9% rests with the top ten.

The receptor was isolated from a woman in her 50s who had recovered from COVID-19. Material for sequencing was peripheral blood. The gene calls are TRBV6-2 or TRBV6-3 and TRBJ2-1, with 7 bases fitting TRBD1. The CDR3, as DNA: TGTGCCAGCAGTTTCCATAAAGGGGGCTTGAATGAGCAGTTCTTC. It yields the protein CASSFHKGGLNEQFF.